This T cell receptor beta chain was retrieved from a study of CXCR3-negative and CXCR3-positive naive CD8 T cells. Triplicate sorts of roughly 300,000 cells per CD8+ subset. Study results and limitations: Partly lower CXCR3 expression followed cryopreservation, and most assays relied on fresh PBMCs. Memory, not naive, CXCR3-negative and CXCR3-positive cells differed in TRBV-TRBJ usage.

UMI-tagged TRB cDNA libraries were built via 5' RACE. From the 5' RACE reads, TCRdb lists one entry per CDR3 protein and no DNA. The sample's table shows about 130,000 distinct CDR3 sequences. To note about this clonotype: The antigen remains undetermined.

The source is a human donor in good health. Some clones in this sample may be carry-over from other donors' samples. Source material: naive CXCR3- CD8+ T cells from blood. Subset meaning: CD45RO-CCR7+CD27+CD95- naive CD8+ T cells lacking CXCR3 (TNR3-).

This chain's CDR3 is CASSQGGQYEQYF. The chain joins TRBV4-2 to TRBJ2-7; TCRdb reports TRBD1, a call that lacks DNA to check it against. The CDR3 is 13 amino acids. In germline, CDR1 is LGHNA, CDR2 YNFKEQ.